Below, 3 T cell receptor beta chains from the same sample are listed, as sequenced in a study of early T cells in non-severe SARS-CoV-2 infection (dated by TCRdb to the early 2020s). Library creation used 5' RACE. Sequenced on a NextSeq 500. TCRdb reworked the public reads: Q25 trimming with fastp, MiXCR clone assembly, productive beta chains retained. Every CDR3 protein is listed once, alongside the most common genes and DNA of its rows. The sample data list about 40,000 distinct CDR3 sequences, and around 6.3% of these were observed just once. The ten largest clonotypes hold around 8% of the sample. The source was whole blood, collected at baseline. Every receptor here comes from an adult who was a healthcare worker with PCR-confirmed SARS-CoV-2 infection or an uninfected control (not recorded which).

The CDR3 sequence: CASSLGSGGPDTQYF. CDR3 coding DNA: TGTGCCAGCAGCTTGGGTAGCGGGGGGCCAGATACGCAGTATTTT. The chain couples TRBV5-4 to TRBJ2-3; TRBD2 matches at 10 bases. V dropped 0 bases and J dropped 4; count of bases not matched to a gene: 2. Per the germline V gene, CDR1 is SGHNT and CDR2 is YYREEE (reference sequence). This CDR3 has 15 amino acids.

The sample holds many counts of this clonotype. The chain recombines TRBV6-1 with TRBJ1-4; D may be TRBD1 (6 bases). With 5 bases removed from V and 8 bases from J, the gap between germline ends came to 18 bases. CDR1 is MNHNS and CDR2 is SASEGT in the germline V gene. This CDR3 contains 15 residues. Written as DNA, the CDR3 is TGTGCCAGCAGTTACCATGAGGGGGTGTACGAAAAACTGTTTTTT. Protein product: CASSYHEGVYEKLFF.

This clonotype appeared many times. J is TRBJ2-7 and V is TRBV30; weak D call: TRBD2 (5 bases). Germline V lookup: CDR1 GTSNPN, CDR2 SVGIG (reference sequence). V was clipped by 1 base and J by 5 bases, with 9 bases between them. CDR3 length: 12 residues. The CDR3 reads CAWSDGGDEQYF. The CDR3 DNA reads TGTGCCTGGAGTGACGGAGGAGACGAGCAGTACTTC.